These T cell receptor beta chains were read from a single sample in a study of cytomegalovirus exposure and HLA in healthy donors. Method: immunoSEQ multiplex PCR; TCRdb's copy keeps in-frame clones and lacks some. The sample consists of 110,000 to 150,000 clones, roughly three quarters of them appearing once. Material for sequencing was PBMCs. The source is a woman between 50 and 59 years old in good health and CMV-seronegative. Each CDR3 is given with its conserved first and last residue.

V gene	J gene	CDR3 protein
TRBV27	TRBJ2-3	CASNPSGLRTQYF
TRBV28	TRBJ1-4	CASSPQRVNEKLFF
TRBV2	TRBJ1-1	CASKQGFAFF
TRBV25-1	TRBJ2-1	CASSEPGDNEQFF
TRBV2	TRBJ2-2	CASTSSGATNTGELFF
TRBV4-3	TRBJ2-2	CASSQDRGGGAVGELFF
TRBV30	TRBJ1-4	CAWTQGTTNEKLFF
TRBV2	TRBJ1-6	CASSGDINSPLHF
TRBV6-5	TRBJ1-4	CASREPGDEKLFF
TRBV7-9	TRBJ1-6	CASSFRGLLNSPLHF
TRBV25-1	TRBJ2-5	CASSRLAGEETQYF
TRBV6-4	TRBJ1-1	CASSDSDRGYTEAFF
TRBV7-2	TRBJ2-3	CASRGGPGTDTQYF
TRBV7-9	TRBJ1-4	CASSSPRGGTNEKLFF
TRBV27	TRBJ1-6	CASSLSRPGGSSPLHF
TRBV6-6	TRBJ2-3	CASSWILADTQYF
TRBV27	TRBJ2-7	CASSLIPPGTDFSYEQYF
TRBV4-1	TRBJ1-4	CASSQAPKRDSNEKLFF
TRBV4-1	TRBJ2-7	CASSSSTSGVYEQYF
TRBV9	TRBJ1-4	CASSLRTVRNEKLFF
TRBV4-1	TRBJ2-5	CASSRTSQETQYF
TRBV6-4	TRBJ1-1	CASSVAPYTEAFF
TRBV5-4	TRBJ1-3	CASSVQGDGNTIYF
TRBV19	TRBJ1-6	CATRDTNSPLHF
TRBV6-4	TRBJ2-6	CASSTGPGANVLTF
TRBV28	TRBJ1-1	CASSLLGAARAFF
TRBV5-1	TRBJ1-5	CASSLGGVFNQPQHF
TRBV6-5	TRBJ1-6	CASTGNNSPLHF
TRBV7-8	NA	CASLRVRASGGILGEQYF
TRBV7-9	TRBJ2-2	CASSAGLAGGMSTGELFF
TRBV29-1	TRBJ2-7	CSVESSGTSTYEQYF
TRBV6-1	TRBJ2-5	CASSDWHLTETQYF
TRBV5-1	TRBJ2-7	CASSLAGTGLYEQYF
TRBV7-9	TRBJ2-5	CASSFTQNKETQYF
TRBV19	TRBJ1-1	CASSRRERSWSNTEAFF
TRBV7-2	TRBJ2-7	CASSRGGGGGPYEQYF
TRBV10-2	TRBJ1-1	CASTSPGTEAFF
TRBV6-1	TRBJ1-1	CASSEDRGITEAFF
TRBV27	TRBJ1-2	CASSARPGGMVYGYTF
TRBV28	TRBJ1-2	CAVSQGNYGYTF
TRBV4-3	TRBJ2-3	CASSQRTSGGSSTDTQYF
TRBV5-1	TRBJ1-2	CASSLSGATNYGYTF
TRBV25-1	TRBJ2-2	CASSDPTGPTGELFF
TRBV28	TRBJ1-6	CATTGGESPLHF
TRBV6-5	TRBJ1-5	CASSLPEGGHQPQHF
TRBV1	TRBJ1-2	CTSSQNRDYGYTF